Listed below are T cell receptor beta chains from one sample, sequenced in a study of PD-1 blockade in classical Hodgkin lymphoma. Clones were sequenced by immunoSEQ multiplex PCR, and TCRdb holds only the in-frame ones, with some missing. The data contain about 30,000 clones, about 88% of them singletons. Material: CD4+ T cells from blood, obtained before the fourth cycle of nivolumab. The receptor source for this set is a human donor with classical Hodgkin lymphoma. Both conserved end residues are trimmed from each CDR3. Only part of the rows carry a size: once, few, many, or a class if the clone is expanded.

clone_size v_call cdr3_aa
once TRBV19 AISSERRGELF
. TRBV4-1 ASSHGGQLYEQF
. TRBV6-6 ASRRRTDTQY
. TRBV9 ASSVVGTTDTQY
. TRBV5-1 ASSLDGGNQPQH
. TRBV28 ASSPTWIAF
. TRBV19 ASTKQGSGNTIY
. TRBV4-1 ASSQVADKNTEAF
once TRBV18 ASSQTRGKENGYT
. TRBV7-2 ASSLTSQGVGDEQF
. TRBV4-2 ASSQESTTSGRIYEQY
. TRBV5-1 ASSSTFHRSYNEQF
. TRBV2 ASSREPTYNEQF
. TRBV11-2 ASSVGLAENTGELF
. TRBV6-1 ASRGGNYNEQF
. TRBV10-3 AISLRTGGVTGELF
once TRBV30 AWSVGSSGNTIY
. TRBV28 ASSFSPRFTVPGPTTYEQY
. TRBV10-3 AISAEDSRDTEAF
. TRBV9 ASSVGGGDQPQH
. TRBV9 ASSVDHGPGSYEQY
. TRBV18 ASSDSRGDYGYT
. TRBV4-1 ASSRYKGSSTEAF
. TRBV18 ASSPPFASGGETDTQY
. TRBV29-1 SVGGLGSWNEQF
. TRBV18 ASSPKARQGAYEQY
. TRBV5-4 ASSYGTGFGNTIY
. TRBV28 ASSSQGVYEQY
few TRBV19 ASSTGTAGYT
. TRBV4-1 ASSKLAGVVGGQY
. TRBV27 TSSRGQGNGYT
. TRBV2 ASRTQGYDTQY
. TRBV29-1 SVVPGPNPIYEQY
. TRBV27 ASSRLAGSYEQY
. TRBV6-6 ASCRGPDEQY
. TRBV25-1 ASSPGGGYEQY
. TRBV5-1 ASSLAAGNLNEQF
. TRBV2 ASSVQGARETQY
. TRBV10-2 ASSRTISEETQY
. TRBV19 ASASRAGGNNEQF
. TRBV9 ASSVGLAAYEQY
. TRBV28 ASSRQGAGGYT
. TRBV7-9 ASSLAGTAQETQY
. TRBV6-6 ASTDGGITTQY
. TRBV2 ASKLDIFSGYT
. TRBV7-9 ASSLADAMTLWNTEAF
. TRBV6-6 ASSYDNTGGTEAF
. TRBV11-2 ASSQPYLGLAGGEQY
. TRBV29-1 SVERGLQETQY
. TRBV18 ASSRTRDYEQY
. TRBV5-1 ASSLGGVVHNEQF